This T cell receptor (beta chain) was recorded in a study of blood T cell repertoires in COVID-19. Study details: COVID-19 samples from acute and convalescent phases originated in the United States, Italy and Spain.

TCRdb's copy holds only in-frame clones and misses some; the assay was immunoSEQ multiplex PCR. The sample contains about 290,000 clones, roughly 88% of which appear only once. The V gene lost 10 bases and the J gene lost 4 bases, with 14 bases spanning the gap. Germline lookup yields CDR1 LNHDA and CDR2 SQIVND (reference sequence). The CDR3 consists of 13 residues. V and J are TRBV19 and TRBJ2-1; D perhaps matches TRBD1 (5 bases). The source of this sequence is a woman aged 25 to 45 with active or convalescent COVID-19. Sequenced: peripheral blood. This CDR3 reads CAISDTLYNEQFF. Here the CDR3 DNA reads TGTGCCATCTCGGACACCTTATACAATGAGCAGTTCTTC. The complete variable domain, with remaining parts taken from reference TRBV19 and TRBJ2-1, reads DGGITQSPKYLFRKEGQNVTLSCEQNLNHDAMYWYRQDPGQGLRLIYYSQIVNDFQKGDIAEGYSVSREKKESFPLTVTSAQKNPTAFYLCAISDTLYNEQFFGPGTRLTVL.